This T cell receptor (beta chain) was sequenced for a study of tumor-infiltrating lymphocytes in primary liver carcinoma. Regarding the study as a whole: About 7.5-25% of top clones, no more, were shared by all five regions. The difference in top-250-clone fraction between tumors and blood was significant, favoring tumors (p = 0.039).

From approximately 500 ng total RNA, TCR beta cDNA was generated with a primer in the constant region. The TCR beta library was amplified through three nested multiplex PCR rounds in a modified ARM-PCR procedure. Investigators reported that the first two PCR rounds, at 9 to 11 cycles each, used TRBV1-TRBV30 forward primers with a C-beta reverse primer. In TCRdb, the multiplex PCR reads were re-called with MiXCR into one record per CDR3 protein. The sample lists roughly 30,000 distinct CDR3 sequences, 60% to 80% seen once, with roughly 30% in the top ten. Notes on this clonotype: The antigen remains unidentified. A single base separates this from a much larger clone, so it may be a read error.

Without any cell sorting, about 19-31 mg of bulk tissue yielded co-extracted RNA and DNA. Patients carried chronic HBV infection without prior treatment. Whichever tumor sample was examined, it had over 90% viable tumor cells. There are 14 residues in the CDR3. Germline assignment: CDR1 MNHNS and CDR2 SASEGT. V was trimmed by 1 base and J by 8 bases, leaving 11 bases between them. The rearrangement uses TRBV6-1 and TRBJ2-2; D gene ambiguous. This clonotype was sampled from a woman under 40 with primary liver carcinoma and hepatitis B virus infection. Sequencing input: liver tumor tissue from sampling region 3. Subset reported: tumor region T3, left-lateral pole. The CDR3 loop is CASSEVFLRGELFF. Written as DNA, the CDR3 is TGTGCCAGCAGTGAAGTGTTCTTGAGGGGGGAGCTGTTTTTT.